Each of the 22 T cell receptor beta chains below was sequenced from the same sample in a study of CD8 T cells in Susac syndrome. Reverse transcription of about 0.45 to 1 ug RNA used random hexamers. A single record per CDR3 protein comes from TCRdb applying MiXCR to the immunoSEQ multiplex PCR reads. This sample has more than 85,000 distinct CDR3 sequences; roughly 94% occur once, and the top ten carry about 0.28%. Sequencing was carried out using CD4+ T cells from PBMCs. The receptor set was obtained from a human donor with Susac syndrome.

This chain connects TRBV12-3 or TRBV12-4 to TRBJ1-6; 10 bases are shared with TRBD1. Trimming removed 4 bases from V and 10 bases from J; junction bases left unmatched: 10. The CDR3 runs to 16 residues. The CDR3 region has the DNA TGTGCCAGCAGTTCGACAGGGGGCGCGTCAGGATCACCCCTCCACTTT. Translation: CASSSTGGASGSPLHF.

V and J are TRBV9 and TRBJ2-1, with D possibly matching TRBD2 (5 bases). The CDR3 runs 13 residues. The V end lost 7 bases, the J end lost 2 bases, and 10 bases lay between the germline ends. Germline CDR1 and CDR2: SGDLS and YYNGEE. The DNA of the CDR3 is TGTGCCAGCGCGGGCTCCACCTACAATGAGCAGTTCTTC. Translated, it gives CASAGSTYNEQFF.

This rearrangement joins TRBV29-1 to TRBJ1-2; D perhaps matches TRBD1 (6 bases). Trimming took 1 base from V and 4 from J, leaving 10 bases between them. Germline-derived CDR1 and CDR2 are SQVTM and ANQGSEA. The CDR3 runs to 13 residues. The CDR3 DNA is TGCAGCGTTGAAGCAGGGGATGGCTATGGCTACACCTTC. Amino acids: CSVEAGDGYGYTF.

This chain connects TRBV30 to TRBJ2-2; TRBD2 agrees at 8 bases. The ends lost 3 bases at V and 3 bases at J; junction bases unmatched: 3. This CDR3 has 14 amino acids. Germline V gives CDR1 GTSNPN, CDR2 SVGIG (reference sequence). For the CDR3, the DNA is TGTGCCTGGAGGACTAGCGCGTACACCGGGGAGCTGTTTTTT. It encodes CAWRTSAYTGELFF. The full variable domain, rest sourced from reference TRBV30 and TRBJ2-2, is SQTIHQWPATLVQPVGSPLSLECTVEGTSNPNLYWYRQAAGRGLQLLFYSVGIGQISSEVPQNLSASRPQDRQFILSSKKLLLSDSGFYLCAWRTSAYTGELFFGEGSRLTVL.

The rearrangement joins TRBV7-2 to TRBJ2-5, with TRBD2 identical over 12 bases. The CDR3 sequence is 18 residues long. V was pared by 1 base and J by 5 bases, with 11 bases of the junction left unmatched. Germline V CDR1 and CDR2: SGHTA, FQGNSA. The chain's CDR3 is CASSLGGLAGFGMETQYF. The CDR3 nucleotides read TGTGCCAGCAGCTTAGGTGGACTAGCGGGGTTTGGGATGGAGACCCAGTACTTC.

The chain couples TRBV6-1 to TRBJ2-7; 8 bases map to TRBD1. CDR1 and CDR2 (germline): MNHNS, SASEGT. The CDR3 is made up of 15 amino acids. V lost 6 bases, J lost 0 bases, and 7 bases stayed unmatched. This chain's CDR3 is CASSGQGRGSYEQYF. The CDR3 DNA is TGTGCCAGCAGCGGACAGGGAAGGGGCTCCTACGAGCAGTACTTC.

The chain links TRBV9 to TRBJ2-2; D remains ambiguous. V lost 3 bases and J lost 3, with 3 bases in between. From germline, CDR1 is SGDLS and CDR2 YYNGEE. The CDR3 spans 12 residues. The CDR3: CASSGHTGELFF. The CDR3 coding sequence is TGTGCCAGCAGCGGTCACACCGGGGAGCTGTTTTTT.

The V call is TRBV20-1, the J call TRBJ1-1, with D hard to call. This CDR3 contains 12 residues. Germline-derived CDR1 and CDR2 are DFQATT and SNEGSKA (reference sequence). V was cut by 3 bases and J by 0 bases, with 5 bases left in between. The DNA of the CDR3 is TGCAGTGCTAGCGGGGTGAACACTGAAGCTTTCTTT. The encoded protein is CSASGVNTEAFF.

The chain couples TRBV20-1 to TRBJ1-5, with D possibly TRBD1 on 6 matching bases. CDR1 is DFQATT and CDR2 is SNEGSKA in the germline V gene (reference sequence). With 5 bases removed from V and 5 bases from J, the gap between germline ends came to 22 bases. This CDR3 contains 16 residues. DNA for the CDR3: TGCAGTGCTCAATCATGGACAGAAAACATGCATCAGCCCCAGCATTTT. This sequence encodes CSAQSWTENMHQPQHF.

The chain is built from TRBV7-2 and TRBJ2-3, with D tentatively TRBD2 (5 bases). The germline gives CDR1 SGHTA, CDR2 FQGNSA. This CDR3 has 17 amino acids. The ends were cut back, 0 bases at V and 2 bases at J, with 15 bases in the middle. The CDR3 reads CASSLASRPRDTDTQYF. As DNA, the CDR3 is TGTGCCAGCAGCTTAGCGTCTCGCCCCCGGGACACAGATACGCAGTATTTT. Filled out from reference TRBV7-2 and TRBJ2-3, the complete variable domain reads GAGVSQSPSNKVTEKGKDVELRCDPISGHTALYWYRQSLGQGLEFLIYFQGNSAPDKSGLPSDRFSAERTGGSVSTLTIQRTQQEDSAVYLCASSLASRPRDTDTQYFGPGTRLTVL.

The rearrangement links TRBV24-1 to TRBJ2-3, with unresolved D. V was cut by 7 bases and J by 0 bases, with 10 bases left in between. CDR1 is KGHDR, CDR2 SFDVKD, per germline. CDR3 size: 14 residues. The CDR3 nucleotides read TGTGCCACCAGCGCCGGGCTTAGCACAGATACGCAGTATTTT. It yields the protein CATSAGLSTDTQYF.

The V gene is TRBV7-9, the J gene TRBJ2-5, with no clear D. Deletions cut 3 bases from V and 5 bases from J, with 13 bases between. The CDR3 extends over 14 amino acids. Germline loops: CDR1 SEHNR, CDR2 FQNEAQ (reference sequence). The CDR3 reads CASSFQQVGETQYF. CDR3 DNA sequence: TGTGCCAGCAGCTTTCAACAAGTGGGGGAGACCCAGTACTTC.

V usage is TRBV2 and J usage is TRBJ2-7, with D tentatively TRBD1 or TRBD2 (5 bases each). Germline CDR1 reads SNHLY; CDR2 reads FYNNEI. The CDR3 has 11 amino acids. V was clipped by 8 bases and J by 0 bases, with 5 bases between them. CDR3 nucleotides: TGTGCCAGCGGGGGCTCCTACGAGCAGTACTTC. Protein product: CASGGSYEQYF.

Here the CDR3 reads CASSLLTSGVPEQFF. In nucleotides, the CDR3 is TGTGCCAGCAGTCTCTTGACTAGCGGGGTTCCTGAGCAGTTCTTC. This rearrangement joins TRBV12-3 or TRBV12-4 to TRBJ2-1; TRBD2 aligns across 11 bases. With 5 bases clipped from V and 9 bases from J, the junction kept 9 bases outside the gene matches. This CDR3 is built from 15 residues.

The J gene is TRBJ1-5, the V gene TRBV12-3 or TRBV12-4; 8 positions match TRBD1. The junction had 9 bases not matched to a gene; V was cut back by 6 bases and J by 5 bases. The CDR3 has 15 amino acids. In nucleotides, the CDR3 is TGTGCCAGCAGCCCGACAGGGGACAACTATCAGCCCCAGCATTTT. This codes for CASSPTGDNYQPQHF.

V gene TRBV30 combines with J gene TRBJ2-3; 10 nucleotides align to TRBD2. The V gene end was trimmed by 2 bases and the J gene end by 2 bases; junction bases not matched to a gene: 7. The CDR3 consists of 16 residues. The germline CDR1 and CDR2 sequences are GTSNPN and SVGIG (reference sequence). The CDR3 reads CAWSWRSGGATDTQYF. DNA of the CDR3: TGTGCCTGGAGTTGGCGAAGCGGGGGGGCCACAGATACGCAGTATTTT. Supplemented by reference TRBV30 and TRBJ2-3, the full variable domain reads SQTIHQWPATLVQPVGSPLSLECTVEGTSNPNLYWYRQAAGRGLQLLFYSVGIGQISSEVPQNLSASRPQDRQFILSSKKLLLSDSGFYLCAWSWRSGGATDTQYFGPGTRLTVL.

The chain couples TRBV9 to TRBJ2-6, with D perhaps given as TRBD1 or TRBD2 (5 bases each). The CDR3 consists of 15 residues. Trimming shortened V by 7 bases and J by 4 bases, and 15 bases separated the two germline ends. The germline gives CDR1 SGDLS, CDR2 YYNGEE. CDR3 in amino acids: CASEGRGTGANVLTF. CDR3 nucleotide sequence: TGTGCCAGCGAAGGGAGAGGGACCGGGGCCAACGTCCTGACTTTC.

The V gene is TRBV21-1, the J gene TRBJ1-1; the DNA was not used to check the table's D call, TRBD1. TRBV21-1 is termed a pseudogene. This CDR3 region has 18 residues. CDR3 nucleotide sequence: TGTGCCAGCAGCAAAGAGGTAGGCAGGGGGCCTTTGAACACTGAAGCTTTCTTT. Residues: CASSKEVGRGPLNTEAFF.

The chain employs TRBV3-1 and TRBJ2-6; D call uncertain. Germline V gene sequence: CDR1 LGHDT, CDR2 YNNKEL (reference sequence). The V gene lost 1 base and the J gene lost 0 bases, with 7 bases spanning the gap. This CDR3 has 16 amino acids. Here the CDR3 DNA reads TGTGCCAGCAGCCAAGGGCGGATCTCTGGGGCCAACGTCCTGACTTTC. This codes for CASSQGRISGANVLTF.

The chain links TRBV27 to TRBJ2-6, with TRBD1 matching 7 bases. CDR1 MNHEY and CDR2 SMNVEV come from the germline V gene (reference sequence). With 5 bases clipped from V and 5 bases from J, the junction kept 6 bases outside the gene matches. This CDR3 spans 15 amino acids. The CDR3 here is CASSERQGRANVLTF. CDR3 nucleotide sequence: TGTGCCAGCAGTGAACGACAGGGTAGGGCCAACGTCCTGACTTTC. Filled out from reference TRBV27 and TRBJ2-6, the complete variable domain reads EAQVTQNPRYLITVTGKKLTVTCSQNMNHEYMSWYRQDPGLGLRQIYYSMNVEVTDKGDVPEGYKVSRKEKRNFPLILESPSPNQTSLYFCASSERQGRANVLTFGAGSRLTVL.

This CDR3 reads CSAKQGVGNQPQHF. DNA of the CDR3: TGCAGTGCTAAACAGGGAGTAGGGAATCAGCCCCAGCATTTT. V usage is TRBV20-1 and J usage is TRBJ1-5; TRBD1 is a possible D gene (6 bases). The V and J ends lost 4 bases and 4 bases respectively, with 14 bases between them. The CDR3 contains 14 residues. Germline lookup yields CDR1 DFQATT and CDR2 SNEGSKA (reference sequence).

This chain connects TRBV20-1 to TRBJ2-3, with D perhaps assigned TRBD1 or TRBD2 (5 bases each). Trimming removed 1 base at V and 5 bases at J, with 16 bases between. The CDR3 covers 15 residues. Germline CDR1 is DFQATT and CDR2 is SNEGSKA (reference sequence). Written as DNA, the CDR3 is TGCAGTGCTAGAGGGGACGACCACCATCTAGATACGCAGTATTTT. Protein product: CSARGDDHHLDTQYF.